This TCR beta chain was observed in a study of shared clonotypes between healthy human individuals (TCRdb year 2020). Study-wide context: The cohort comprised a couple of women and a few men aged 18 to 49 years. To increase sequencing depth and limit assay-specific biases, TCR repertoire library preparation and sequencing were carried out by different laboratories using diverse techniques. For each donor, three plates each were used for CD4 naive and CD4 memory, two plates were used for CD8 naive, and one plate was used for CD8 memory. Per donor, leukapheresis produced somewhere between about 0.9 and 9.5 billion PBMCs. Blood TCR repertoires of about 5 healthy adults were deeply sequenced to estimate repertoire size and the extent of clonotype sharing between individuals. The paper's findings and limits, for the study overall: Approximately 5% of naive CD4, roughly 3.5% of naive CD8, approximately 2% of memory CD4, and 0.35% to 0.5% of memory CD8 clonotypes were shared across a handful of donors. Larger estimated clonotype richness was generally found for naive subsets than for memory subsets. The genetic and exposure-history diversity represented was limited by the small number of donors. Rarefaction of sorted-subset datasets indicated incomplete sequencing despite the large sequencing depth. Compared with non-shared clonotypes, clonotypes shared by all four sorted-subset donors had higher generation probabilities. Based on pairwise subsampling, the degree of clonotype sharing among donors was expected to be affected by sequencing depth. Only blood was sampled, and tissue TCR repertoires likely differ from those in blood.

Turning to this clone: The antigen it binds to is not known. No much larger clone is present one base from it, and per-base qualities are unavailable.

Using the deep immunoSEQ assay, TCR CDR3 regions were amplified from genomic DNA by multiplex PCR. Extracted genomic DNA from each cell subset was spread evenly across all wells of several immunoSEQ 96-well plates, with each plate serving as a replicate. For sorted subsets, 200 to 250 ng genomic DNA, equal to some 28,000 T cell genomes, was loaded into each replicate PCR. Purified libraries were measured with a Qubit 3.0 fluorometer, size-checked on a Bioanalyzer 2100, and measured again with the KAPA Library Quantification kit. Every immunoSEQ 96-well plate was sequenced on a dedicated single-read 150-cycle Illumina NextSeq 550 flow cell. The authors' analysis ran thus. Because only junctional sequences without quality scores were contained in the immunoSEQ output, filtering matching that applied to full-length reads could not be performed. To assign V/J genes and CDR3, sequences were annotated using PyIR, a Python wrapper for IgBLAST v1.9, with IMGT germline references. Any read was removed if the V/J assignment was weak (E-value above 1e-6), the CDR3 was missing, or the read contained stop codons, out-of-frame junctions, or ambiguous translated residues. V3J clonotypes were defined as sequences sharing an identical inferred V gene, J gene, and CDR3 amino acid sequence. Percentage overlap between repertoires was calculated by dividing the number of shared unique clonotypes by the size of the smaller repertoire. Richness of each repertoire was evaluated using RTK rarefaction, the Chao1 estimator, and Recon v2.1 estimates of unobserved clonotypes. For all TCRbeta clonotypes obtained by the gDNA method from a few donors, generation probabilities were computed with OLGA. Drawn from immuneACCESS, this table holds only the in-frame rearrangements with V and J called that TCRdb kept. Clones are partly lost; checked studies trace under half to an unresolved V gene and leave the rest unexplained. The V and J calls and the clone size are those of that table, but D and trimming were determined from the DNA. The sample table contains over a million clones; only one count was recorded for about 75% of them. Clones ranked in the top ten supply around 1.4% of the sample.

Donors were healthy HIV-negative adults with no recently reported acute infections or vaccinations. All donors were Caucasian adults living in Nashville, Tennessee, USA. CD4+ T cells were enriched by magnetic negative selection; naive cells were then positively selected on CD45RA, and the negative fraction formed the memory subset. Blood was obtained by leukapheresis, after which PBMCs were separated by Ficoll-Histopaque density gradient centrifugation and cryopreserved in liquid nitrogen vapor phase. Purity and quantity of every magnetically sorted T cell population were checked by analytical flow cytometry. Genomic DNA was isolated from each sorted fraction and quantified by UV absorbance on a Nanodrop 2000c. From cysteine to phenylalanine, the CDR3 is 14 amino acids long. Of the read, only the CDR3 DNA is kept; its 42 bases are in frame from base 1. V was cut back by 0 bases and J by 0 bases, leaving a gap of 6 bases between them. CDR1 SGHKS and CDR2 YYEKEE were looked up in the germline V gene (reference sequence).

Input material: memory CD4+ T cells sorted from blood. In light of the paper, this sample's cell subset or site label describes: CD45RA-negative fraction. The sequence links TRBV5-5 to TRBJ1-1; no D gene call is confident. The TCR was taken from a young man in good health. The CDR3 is CASSLAQMNTEAFF. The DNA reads TGTGCCAGCAGCTTGGCACAGATGAACACTGAAGCTTTCTTT.